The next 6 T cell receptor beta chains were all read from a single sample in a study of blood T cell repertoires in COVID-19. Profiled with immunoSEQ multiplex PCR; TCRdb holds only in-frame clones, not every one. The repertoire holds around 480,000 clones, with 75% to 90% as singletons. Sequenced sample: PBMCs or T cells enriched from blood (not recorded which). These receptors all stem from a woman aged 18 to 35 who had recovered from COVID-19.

Here the CDR3 DNA reads TGTGCCAGCTCATCCGAACAGGACGGAAACACCATATATTTT. Protein product: CASSSEQDGNTIYF. The chain links TRBV18 to TRBJ1-3; perhaps TRBD1 as D (5 bases). The CDR3 is made up of 14 amino acids. The germline V gene has CDR1 KGHSH and CDR2 LQKENI. V was trimmed by 5 bases and J by 4 bases, leaving 12 bases between them.

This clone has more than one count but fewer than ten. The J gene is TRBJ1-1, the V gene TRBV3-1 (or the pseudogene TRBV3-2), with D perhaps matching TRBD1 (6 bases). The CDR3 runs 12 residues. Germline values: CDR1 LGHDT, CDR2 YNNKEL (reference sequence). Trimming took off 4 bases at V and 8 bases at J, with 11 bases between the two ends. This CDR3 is CASSPPGAEAFF. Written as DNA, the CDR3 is TGTGCCAGCAGCCCTCCAGGGGCGGAAGCTTTCTTT.

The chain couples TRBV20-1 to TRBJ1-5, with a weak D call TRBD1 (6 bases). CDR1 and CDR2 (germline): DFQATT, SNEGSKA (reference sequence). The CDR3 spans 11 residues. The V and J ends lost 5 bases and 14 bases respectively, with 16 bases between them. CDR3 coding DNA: TGCAGTGCTGCTAAAGGGGGTGAGGAGCATTTT. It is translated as CSAAKGGEEHF.

The CDR3 sequence is CASSPYINQPQHF. The CDR3 DNA reads TGTGCCAGCAGTCCTTATATCAATCAGCCCCAGCATTTT. This sequence joins TRBV12-3 or TRBV12-4 and TRBJ1-5; no definite D call. The CDR3 has 13 amino acids. Trimming left V 5 bases short and J 3 bases short, with 8 bases between.

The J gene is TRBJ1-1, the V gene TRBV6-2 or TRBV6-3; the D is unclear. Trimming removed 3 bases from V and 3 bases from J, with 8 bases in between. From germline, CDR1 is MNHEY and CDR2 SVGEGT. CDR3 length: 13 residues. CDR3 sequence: CASSYNRDTEAFF. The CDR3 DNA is TGTGCCAGCAGTTATAACCGGGACACTGAAGCTTTCTTT.

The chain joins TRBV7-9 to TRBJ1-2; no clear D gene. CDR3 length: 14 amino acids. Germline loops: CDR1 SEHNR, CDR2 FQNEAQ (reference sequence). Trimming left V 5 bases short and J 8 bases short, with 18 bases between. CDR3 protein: CASSLTGRQEGYTF. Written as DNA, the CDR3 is TGTGCCAGCAGCCTCACCGGCCGCCAGGAAGGCTACACCTTC.